This T cell receptor (beta chain) was recovered during a study of T cell responses to AZD1222 COVID-19 vaccine. Looking at the study overall: Pooled together were second doses at about 4 or about 12 weeks. Regarding the study as a whole: The donors showed a predominance of white British ancestry and of females, with possible underestimation of clonal diversity.

The germline CDR1 and CDR2 sequences are SGHDT and YYEEEE. Trimming removed 2 bases from V and 1 base from J, with 12 bases in between. This CDR3 is built from 15 residues. Measured with immunoSEQ multiplex PCR; TCRdb has only the in-frame clones, and not every one. The sample lists fewer than 130,000 clones; 87% were seen once. Regarding this clone: Antigen specificity is unknown.

The chain carries TRBV5-6 and TRBJ1-1, with D unclear. The sequencing used peripheral blood, collected on day 0 of AZD1222 vaccination. The TCR sequence derives from an adult in good health. The CDR3 DNA sequence: TGTGCCAGCAGCTTTATTGGACGGGGGAACACTGAAGCTTTCTTT. It is translated as CASSFIGRGNTEAFF.